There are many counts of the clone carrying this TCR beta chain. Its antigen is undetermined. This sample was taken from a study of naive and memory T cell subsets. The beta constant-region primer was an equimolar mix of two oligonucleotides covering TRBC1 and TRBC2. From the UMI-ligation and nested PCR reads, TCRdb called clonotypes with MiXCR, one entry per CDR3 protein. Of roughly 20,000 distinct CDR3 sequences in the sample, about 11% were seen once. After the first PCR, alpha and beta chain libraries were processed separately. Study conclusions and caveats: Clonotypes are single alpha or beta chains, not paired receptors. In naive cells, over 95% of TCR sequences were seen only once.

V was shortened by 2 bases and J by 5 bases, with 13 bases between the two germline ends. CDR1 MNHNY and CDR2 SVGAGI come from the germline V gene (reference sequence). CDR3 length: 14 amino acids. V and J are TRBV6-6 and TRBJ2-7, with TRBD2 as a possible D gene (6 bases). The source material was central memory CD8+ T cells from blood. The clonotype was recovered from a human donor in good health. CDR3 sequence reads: CASSYEGRRDEQYF. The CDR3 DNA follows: TGTGCCAGCAGTTACGAGGGCAGGAGGGACGAGCAGTACTTC.